These 19 T cell receptor beta chains were sequenced from one sample in a study of blood T cell repertoires in COVID-19. Assay used: immunoSEQ multiplex PCR; TCRdb lists only in-frame clones, some missing. The sample contains about 210,000 clones, under 95% of which appear only once. Material: peripheral blood. These receptor sequences come from a man younger than 45 with acute or convalescent COVID-19.

The chain recombines TRBV11-2 with TRBJ2-2; weak D call: TRBD1 (5 bases). Germline CDR1 and CDR2: SGHAT and FQNNGV. Trimming took 6 bases from V and 6 from J, leaving 14 bases between them. The CDR3 spans 14 residues. CDR3 nucleotide sequence: TGTGCCAGCAGAAACAACAGGCTCGCCGGGGAGCTGTTTTTT. This gives the protein CASRNNRLAGELFF.

This chain links TRBV28 with TRBJ1-4; 9 bases match TRBD1. V gave up 8 bases and J gave up 6 bases; unmatched junction bases: 7. The CDR3 is 14 amino acids. CDR1 and CDR2 from the germline V gene are MDHEN and SYDVKM. For the CDR3, the DNA is TGTGCCAGCCTAAACCGGGACAGGGATGAAAAACTGTTTTTT. Translating it yields CASLNRDRDEKLFF.

This chain uses TRBV2 with TRBJ2-7; 7 bases are a match to TRBD1. Germline CDR1 is SNHLY and CDR2 is FYNNEI. V lost 6 bases and J lost 3; bases outside the gene matches: 11. This CDR3 contains 15 residues. The CDR3 loop is CASRVRQGYVYEQYF. The CDR3 DNA reads as TGTGCCAGCAGGGTAAGACAGGGTTATGTCTACGAGCAGTACTTC.

This clone occurred once. The chain combines TRBV28 with TRBJ1-2; D call uncertain. This CDR3 comprises 13 residues. Trimming removed 2 bases at V and 3 bases at J, with 7 bases between. Germline V lookup: CDR1 MDHEN, CDR2 SYDVKM. The CDR3 protein is CASSLARHYGYTF. CDR3 in DNA: TGTGCCAGCAGTTTAGCTAGGCACTATGGCTACACCTTC.

V and J are TRBV30 and TRBJ1-4; 8 bases are a match to TRBD1. The germline V gene has CDR1 GTSNPN and CDR2 SVGIG (reference sequence). Unmatched junction bases numbered 15, after V lost 1 base and J lost 8 bases. CDR3 length: 17 residues. The CDR3 DNA reads TGTGCCTGGAGTGCCCTCCGTGGGGCAGGGGGCATCGAAAAACTGTTTTTT. The encoded protein is CAWSALRGAGGIEKLFF.

The chain links TRBV6-1 to TRBJ1-6; TRBD1 might be the D (5 bases). This CDR3 has 14 residues. V gave up 10 bases and J gave up 8 bases, with 18 bases separating them. The germline gives CDR1 MNHNS, CDR2 SASEGT. In DNA form, the CDR3 reads TGTGCCACCGGCCGGGGGGAATATTATTCACCCCTCCACTTT. This translates into CATGRGEYYSPLHF.

This chain connects TRBV2 to TRBJ1-2; D ambiguous. This CDR3 comprises 12 residues. The germline V gene has CDR1 SNHLY and CDR2 FYNNEI. V was shortened by 6 bases and J by 4 bases, with 9 bases between the two germline ends. The CDR3 reads CASSSLSYGYTF. The CDR3 nucleotides read TGTGCCAGCAGCTCCCTTAGCTATGGCTACACCTTC. Filled out from reference TRBV2 and TRBJ1-2, the complete variable domain reads EPEVTQTPSHQVTQMGQEVILRCVPISNHLYFYWYRQILGQKVEFLVSFYNNEISEKSEIFDDQFSVERPDGSNFTLKIRSTKLEDSAMYFCASSSLSYGYTFGSGTRLTVV.

This chain uses TRBV27 with TRBJ2-1; 8 bases align to TRBD2. The CDR3 runs 17 residues. V trimming: 9 bases; J trimming: 6 bases; junction bases outside the gene matches: 19. Germline V gene lookup returns CDR1 MNHEY and CDR2 SMNVEV (reference sequence). CDR3 nucleotide sequence: TGTGCCAGGAACCTATCCTCCCCCCCGGGAGGGATCAATGAGCAGTTCTTC. Protein sequence: CARNLSSPPGGINEQFF.

This chain joins TRBV9 and TRBJ2-6, with 7 nucleotides matching TRBD1. In germline, CDR1 is SGDLS, CDR2 YYNGEE. J gave up 4 bases and V 4 bases, and 5 bases lay outside the gene matches. The CDR3 contains 15 residues. In DNA form, the CDR3 reads TGTGCCAGCAGCACACAGGGGACAGGGGCCAACGTCCTGACTTTC. Residues: CASSTQGTGANVLTF. The full variable domain, completed using reference TRBV9 and TRBJ2-6, is DSGVTQTPKHLITATGQRVTLRCSPRSGDLSVYWYQQSLDQGLQFLIQYYNGEERAKGNILERFSAQQFPDLHSELNLSSLELGDSALYFCASSTQGTGANVLTFGAGSRLTVL.

The V call is TRBV27, the J call TRBJ1-4, with D perhaps TRBD1 (6 bases). Trimming took 4 bases from V and 8 from J, leaving 11 bases between them. The CDR3 has 13 amino acids. In germline, CDR1 is MNHEY, CDR2 SMNVEV (reference sequence). In nucleotides, the CDR3 is TGTGCCAGCAGTTACAGGGTTGGGGAAAAACTGTTTTTT. Protein sequence: CASSYRVGEKLFF.

CDR3 sequence reads: CASSEGPPSGDPYEQYF. CDR3 DNA: TGCGCCAGCAGTGAGGGACCCCCTAGCGGGGACCCCTACGAGCAGTACTTC. The genes are TRBV10-2 and TRBJ2-7; 9 bases align to TRBD2. The V and J ends lost 2 bases and 2 bases, in that order; junction bases with no gene match: 10. This CDR3 has 17 residues. The germline CDR1 and CDR2 sequences are WSHSY and SAAADI.

The chain couples TRBV7-2 to TRBJ2-3; 15 nucleotides match TRBD2. This CDR3 has 14 amino acids. The V gene end was trimmed by 6 bases and the J gene end by 8 bases; junction bases not matched to a gene: 3. CDR1 SGHTA and CDR2 FQGNSA come from the germline V gene. The CDR3 nucleotides read TGTGCCAGCAGACCGGGACTAGCGGGAGGTACGCAGTATTTT. It encodes CASRPGLAGGTQYF.

The chain carries TRBV10-1 and TRBJ2-5; weak D call: TRBD2 (5 bases). This CDR3 is 13 amino acids long. The germline gives CDR1 WNHNN, CDR2 SYGVQD (reference sequence). With 4 bases removed from V and 7 bases from J, the gap between germline ends came to 13 bases. CDR3 DNA sequence: TGCGCCAGCAGTGGCCCCGGGGTTGGGACCCAGTACTTC. This codes for CASSGPGVGTQYF.

The chain is built from TRBV28 and TRBJ2-7, with D unclear. In germline, CDR1 is MDHEN, CDR2 SYDVKM. The CDR3 length is 14 residues. V gave up 7 bases and J gave up 0 bases, with 13 bases separating them. The CDR3 here is CASTFSVSSYEQYF. The CDR3 coding sequence is TGTGCCAGCACCTTCAGCGTCAGCTCCTACGAGCAGTACTTC.

This chain joins TRBV6-4 and TRBJ1-2, with 7 bases matching TRBD1. V was clipped by 4 bases and J by 4 bases; unmatched bases: 9. This CDR3 is built from 15 residues. Germline-derived CDR1 and CDR2 are MRHNA and SNTAGT. The CDR3 DNA is TGTGCCAGCAGTGTTGGTCAAACAGGGGTCTATGGCTACACCTTC. This codes for CASSVGQTGVYGYTF.

This rearrangement joins TRBV11-1 to TRBJ2-2; TRBD2 aligns across 10 bases. Germline CDR1 is SGHAT and CDR2 is FQDESV (reference sequence). The CDR3 contains 15 residues. Trimming removed 5 bases from V and 5 bases from J; junction bases left unmatched: 5. The chain's CDR3 is CASSVLAGVTGELFF. CDR3 bases: TGTGCCAGCAGCGTTCTAGCGGGGGTGACCGGGGAGCTGTTTTTT.

This clone was seen only once. The chain employs TRBV5-4 and TRBJ2-3; 9 nucleotides align to TRBD1. The CDR3 loop spans 19 amino acids. Unmatched junction bases numbered 16, after V lost 4 bases and J lost 1 base. Germline loops: CDR1 SGHNT, CDR2 YYREEE (reference sequence). The CDR3 coding sequence is TGTGCCAGCAGCACCGGACAGGGGAGGAGGCCTATAGGCACAGATACGCAGTATTTT. The encoded protein is CASSTGQGRRPIGTDTQYF.

The chain is built from TRBV19 and TRBJ2-5; possibly TRBD2 for D (6 bases). Germline CDR1 LNHDA, CDR2 SQIVND (reference sequence). V was clipped by 6 bases and J by 4 bases, with 12 bases between them. The CDR3 has 13 amino acids. CDR3 bases: TGTGCCAGTAGGGGGAACGGGGGAGAGACCCAGTACTTC. This translates into CASRGNGGETQYF.

V gene TRBV10-2 combines with J gene TRBJ1-1; 8 nucleotides line up with TRBD1. This CDR3 has 13 amino acids. V lost 5 bases and J lost 4; bases outside the gene matches: 3. Germline CDR1 WSHSY, CDR2 SAAADI. The CDR3 sequence: CASSSQGATEAFF. The CDR3 nucleotides read TGCGCCAGCAGTTCTCAGGGGGCCACTGAAGCTTTCTTT.